This T cell receptor beta chain was found in a study of blood T cell repertoires in COVID-19. Overall study: Whether acute or convalescent, the COVID-19 samples came from the United States, Italy and Spain. PBMCs, B-cell-depleted T cells, or T cells provided the cDNA or gDNA that made up the material.

Germline lookup yields CDR1 SGDLS and CDR2 YYNGEE. The length of the CDR3 is 13 residues. V lost 4 bases and J lost 3, with 5 bases in between. A Seattle source enrolled patients during active infection and followed them longitudinally. Per the original methods: Scientists estimated how many nucleated cells there were by amplifying reference gene primers. The repertoire was sequenced with immunoSEQ multiplex PCR; TCRdb's copy has only in-frame clones and lacks some. Clonal size and the V and J genes are those of that table, whereas D and trimming came from the DNA. Among 250,000 or so clones listed, about 90% were seen once.

This receptor was taken from a woman aged 60 to 75 with COVID-19, enrolled during active disease. The J gene is TRBJ1-6, the V gene TRBV9; no firm D call. The sample comprised peripheral blood. In DNA form, the CDR3 reads TGTGCCAGCAGCCCAGGCTATAATTCACCCCTCCACTTT. Its translation is CASSPGYNSPLHF.